Listed here is a single TCR beta chain. Its antigen is unknown. Primers included in the PCR were 60 Vbeta and 13 Jbeta primers. The protocol was immunoSEQ multiplex PCR, while the TCRdb copy is restricted to in-frame clones and leaves out a portion. This table has 150,000 to 200,000 clones, almost 80% appearing once. The data derive from a study of cytomegalovirus exposure and HLA in healthy donors. Study in general: As released early, the data held roughly 85 million unique TCRs from HLA-typed donors.

The germline V gene has CDR1 LGHNT and CDR2 FRNRAP. J lost 5 bases, V lost 5 bases, and 8 bases had no gene match. The CDR3 totals 15 residues. Regarding donors, all were healthy bone marrow donors. General study points: A missense DCLRE1C variant was associated with V- and J-gene trimming of TCR beta chains in a later analysis, and an independent cohort replicated the association.

The clonotype was recovered from a man younger than 35 in good health and CMV-seropositive. Material for sequencing was PBMCs. The V gene is TRBV12-5, the J gene TRBJ2-5; 10 nucleotides line up with TRBD1. In DNA form, the CDR3 reads TGTGCTAGTGGTCCGGGACAGGGGAATTCGGAGACCCAGTACTTC. It codes for CASGPGQGNSETQYF.